This record looks at one T cell receptor beta chain sequence and its context. Germline V lookup: CDR1 LNHDA, CDR2 SQIVND (reference sequence). This CDR3 has 16 amino acids. Germline trimming cut 6 bases from V and 2 bases from J; bases unmatched to any gene: 10. This entry comes from a study of blood T cell repertoires in COVID-19. Study-level information: Whether acute or convalescent, the COVID-19 samples came from the United States, Italy and Spain.

Original handling: Quantification of nucleated cells was approximated via reference gene primer amplification. Assay used: immunoSEQ multiplex PCR; TCRdb lists only in-frame clones, some missing. For V, J and clone size, that table is used; D and trimming come from the DNA. Among under 200,000 clones listed, about 90% were seen once. The TCR originated in a woman in her sixties with COVID-19, enrolled during active disease. The chain carries TRBV19 and TRBJ2-3; 8 nucleotides line up with TRBD1. The material sequenced was peripheral blood. The CDR3 spells CASRPYRDRTTDTQYF. In DNA, the CDR3 is TGTGCCAGTAGACCCTACCGGGACAGGACCACAGATACGCAGTATTTT.